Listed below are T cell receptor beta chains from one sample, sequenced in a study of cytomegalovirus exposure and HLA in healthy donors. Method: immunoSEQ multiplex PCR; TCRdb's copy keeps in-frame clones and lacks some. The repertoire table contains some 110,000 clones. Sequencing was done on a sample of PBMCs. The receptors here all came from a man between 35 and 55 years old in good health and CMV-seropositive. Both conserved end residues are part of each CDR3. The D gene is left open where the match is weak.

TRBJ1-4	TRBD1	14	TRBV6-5	TGTGCCAGCAGCGGACAGGGTAAATACGAAAAACTGTTTTTT	CASSGQGKYEKLFF
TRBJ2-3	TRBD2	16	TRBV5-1	TGCGCCAGCAGCTCAGGGGCTAGCGGGAGACACGATACGCAGTATTTT	CASSSGASGRHDTQYF
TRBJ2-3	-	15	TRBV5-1	TGCGCCAGCAGCTTGGCCAGACTAATCACAGATACGCAGTATTTT	CASSLARLITDTQYF
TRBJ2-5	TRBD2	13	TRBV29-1	TGCAGCGTTGCCCAGACTAGCACAGAGACCCAGTACTTC	CSVAQTSTETQYF
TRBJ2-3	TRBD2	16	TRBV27	TGTGCCAGCAACCGTGGACTAGCGGGAGGAGTGGATACGCAGTATTTT	CASNRGLAGGVDTQYF
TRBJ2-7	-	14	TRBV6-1	TGTGCCAGCAGTGCAACGTTCAGTACGTACGAGCAGTACTTC	CASSATFSTYEQYF
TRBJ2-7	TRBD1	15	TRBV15	TGTGCCACCAGCGCCCGGGACAGGGGTTCTCACGAGCAGTACTTC	CATSARDRGSHEQYF
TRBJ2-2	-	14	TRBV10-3	TGTGCCATCAGTGAAGGGGCGAACACCGGGGAGCTGTTTTTT	CAISEGANTGELFF
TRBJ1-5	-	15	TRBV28	TGTGCCAGCAGACGACTCGACAGAAACAATCAGCCCCAGCATTTT	CASRRLDRNNQPQHF
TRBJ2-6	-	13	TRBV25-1	TGTGCCAGCGGACAAGCTGGGGCCAACGTCCTGACTTTC	CASGQAGANVLTF
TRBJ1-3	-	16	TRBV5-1	TGCGCCAGCAGCTGGGGGGATACTAGCTCTGGAAACACCATATATTTT	CASSWGDTSSGNTIYF
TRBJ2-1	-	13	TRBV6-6	TGTGCCAGCGGGGCAGAAGTCTACAATGAGCAGTTCTTC	CASGAEVYNEQFF
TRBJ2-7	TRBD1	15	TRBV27	TGTGCCAGCAGTATCAGGACAGGGGGGGGCAACGAGCAGTACTTC	CASSIRTGGGNEQYF
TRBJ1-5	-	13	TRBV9	TGTGCCAGCAGCGTAGGAGAGGGACAGCCCCAGCATTTT	CASSVGEGQPQHF